These 24 T cell receptor beta chains were sequenced from one sample in a study of CD8 T cells in Susac syndrome. cDNA came from about 0.5 to 1 ug RNA primed by random hexamers. TCRdb redid the calling of the immunoSEQ multiplex PCR reads with MiXCR, one entry per CDR3 protein. The data show around 300,000 distinct CDR3 sequences, over 75% seen once. The sample was CD8+ T cells from PBMCs. Receptors were obtained from a human donor with multiple sclerosis.

The chain combines TRBV27 with TRBJ2-7; TRBD2 matches at 8 bases. Per germline, CDR1 MNHEY and CDR2 SMNVEV (reference sequence). V lost 6 bases and J lost 4; bases outside the gene matches: 8. This CDR3 is built from 14 residues. CDR3 residues: CASSRGGLTYEQYF. The CDR3 DNA follows: TGTGCCAGCAGCCGGGGGGGCCTGACTTACGAGCAGTACTTC.

The V gene is TRBV18, the J gene TRBJ1-1; no definite D call. The CDR3 consists of 12 residues. The germline gives CDR1 KGHSH, CDR2 LQKENI. Trimming stripped 4 bases from V and 8 bases from J, with 11 bases between. The CDR3: CASSLVSREAFF. CDR3 DNA: TGTGCCAGCTCACTCGTATCAAGGGAAGCTTTCTTT.

This chain connects TRBV28 to TRBJ2-6; the match to TRBD1 covers 7 bases. CDR1 and CDR2 from the germline V gene are MDHEN and SYDVKM. Trimming removed 10 bases from V and 2 bases from J; junction bases left unmatched: 8. The CDR3 covers 15 residues. CDR3 bases: TGTGCCACTTTACAGGGGATGACTGGGGCCAACGTCCTGACTTTC. It specifies CATLQGMTGANVLTF.

The chain joins TRBV29-1 to TRBJ2-7; a weak D match, TRBD1 (7 bases). The CDR3 totals 13 residues. Germline assignment: CDR1 SQVTM and CDR2 ANQGSEA. The V gene lost 4 bases and the J gene lost 7 bases, with 17 bases spanning the gap. CDR3 DNA sequence: TGCAGCGTTGGCGGGACAGACTTTCCTGAGCAGTACTTC. Protein product: CSVGGTDFPEQYF.

The chain combines TRBV28 with TRBJ1-4, with D perhaps TRBD1 (6 bases). This CDR3 has 12 amino acids. Trimming took off 5 bases at V and 11 bases at J, with 12 bases between the two ends. Germline lookup yields CDR1 MDHEN and CDR2 SYDVKM. The CDR3 nucleotides are TGTGCCAGCAGTGCGCCTAGGGGGAAACTGTTTTTT. Amino acids: CASSAPRGKLFF.

This chain connects TRBV28 to TRBJ1-2, with 7 bases fitting TRBD1. CDR1 is MDHEN, CDR2 SYDVKM, per germline. V trimming: 6 bases; J trimming: 5 bases; junction bases outside the gene matches: 12. The CDR3 is 15 amino acids. The CDR3 spells CASRPRGDSVYGYTF. DNA of the CDR3: TGTGCCAGCAGACCTCGGGGGGACAGCGTTTATGGCTACACCTTC.

The chain joins TRBV6-1 to TRBJ2-7; 9 bases map to TRBD2. The junction had 6 bases not matched to a gene; V was cut back by 4 bases and J by 2 bases. Germline CDR1 MNHNS, CDR2 SASEGT. This CDR3 is built from 15 residues. CDR3 DNA: TGTGCCAGCAGTGCGGGCGGGGGGGCCCCCTACGAGCAGTACTTC. This gives the protein CASSAGGGAPYEQYF.

V is TRBV13 and J is TRBJ2-5; 7 positions match TRBD2. CDR3 length equals 17 residues. J was trimmed by 3 bases and V by 5 bases; bases with no gene match: 15. Germline loops: CDR1 PRHDT, CDR2 FYEKMQ (reference sequence). CDR3 amino acids: CASSLGGIGGNEETQYF. CDR3 sequence (DNA): TGTGCCAGCAGCCTCGGGGGGATCGGGGGAAATGAAGAGACCCAGTACTTC.

The chain joins TRBV27 to TRBJ2-7, with TRBD2 matching over 8 bases. CDR1 and CDR2 (germline): MNHEY, SMNVEV (reference sequence). There are 16 residues in the CDR3. J was trimmed by 2 bases and V by 4 bases; bases with no gene match: 10. CDR3 amino acids: CASSSLPGLGTYEQYF. CDR3 nucleotides: TGTGCCAGCAGTTCCCTCCCGGGACTAGGGACCTACGAGCAGTACTTC.

The J gene is TRBJ1-1, the V gene TRBV30; the D gene is possibly TRBD1 (5 bases). Trimming took 3 bases from V and 4 from J, leaving 9 bases between them. Germline V CDR1 and CDR2: GTSNPN, SVGIG (reference sequence). This CDR3 has 12 amino acids. CDR3 DNA sequence: TGTGCCTGGAGGGGGGGAGTCACTGAAGCTTTCTTT. Protein: CAWRGGVTEAFF. The full variable domain, its missing parts supplied by reference TRBV30 and TRBJ1-1, is SQTIHQWPATLVQPVGSPLSLECTVEGTSNPNLYWYRQAAGRGLQLLFYSVGIGQISSEVPQNLSASRPQDRQFILSSKKLLLSDSGFYLCAWRGGVTEAFFGQGTRLTVV.

V is TRBV5-4 and J is TRBJ2-1; no clear D gene. V lost 9 bases to trimming and J lost 10 bases, with 14 bases between them. Germline V CDR1 and CDR2: SGHNT, YYREEE (reference sequence). The CDR3 has 11 residues. CDR3 loop: CATLNGWEQFF. The CDR3 DNA reads as TGTGCCACCCTGAACGGTTGGGAGCAGTTCTTC.

J is TRBJ2-5 and V is TRBV6-1, with D possibly matching TRBD1 (6 bases). CDR3 length: 17 residues. Trimming took off 1 base at V and 2 bases at J, with 17 bases between the two ends. Germline loops: CDR1 MNHNS, CDR2 SASEGT. The CDR3 region has the DNA TGTGCCAGCAGTGAAGAAGCATCAAGGGGGTTACAAGAGACCCAGTACTTC. Protein sequence: CASSEEASRGLQETQYF.

This rearrangement joins TRBV27 to TRBJ1-5; TRBD1 is a possible D gene (5 bases). Trimming took off 5 bases at V and 6 bases at J, with 14 bases between the two ends. Per germline, CDR1 MNHEY and CDR2 SMNVEV (reference sequence). The CDR3 covers 14 residues. The CDR3, as DNA: TGTGCCAGCAGTCTCTTCAGGGTGGGTCAGCCCCAGCATTTT. This sequence encodes CASSLFRVGQPQHF.

Notes on this clonotype: The junction departs from the called germline gene at one end, perhaps through a read error. The chain combines TRBV7-7 with TRBJ2-1; 11 positions match TRBD2. Looked up from germline, CDR1 is SSHAT and CDR2 is FNYEAQ (reference sequence). This CDR3 has 16 amino acids. The CDR3 DNA follows: TGTGCTAGCAGCTTAGGGCTAGCGGGAGGAGGCGATGAGCAGTTCTTC. Residues: CASSLGLAGGGDEQFF.

The rearrangement links TRBV6-5 to TRBJ1-2; D is possibly TRBD1 (5 bases). There are 15 residues in the CDR3. The germline V gene has CDR1 MNHEY and CDR2 SVGAGI. V lost 5 bases to trimming and J lost 5 bases, with 18 bases between them. The CDR3 reads CASSKSGGDHYGYTF. DNA of the CDR3: TGTGCCAGCAGTAAGTCCGGGGGTGACCATTATGGCTACACCTTC.

The chain has TRBV10-3 and TRBJ2-1; TRBD2 is a possible D gene (5 bases). The germline V gene encodes CDR1 ENHRY and CDR2 SYGVKD. V lost 8 bases and J lost 0, with 14 bases in between. The CDR3 contains 15 residues. The CDR3 spells CAIRITGSSYNEQFF. DNA of the CDR3: TGTGCCATCCGGATCACGGGGAGCTCCTACAATGAGCAGTTCTTC.

This sequence joins TRBV6-2 or TRBV6-3 and TRBJ2-7, with D unresolved. Trimming stripped 4 bases from V and 5 bases from J, with 6 bases between. Germline CDR1 and CDR2: MNHEY and SVGEGT. There are 11 residues in the CDR3. The CDR3 loop is CASSWTDEQYF. The CDR3 region has the DNA TGTGCCAGCAGTTGGACGGACGAGCAGTACTTC.

The chain uses TRBV7-8 and TRBJ1-1; tentative D call: TRBD1 (5 bases). V was clipped by 5 bases and J by 2 bases, with 12 bases between them. This CDR3 is built from 14 residues. Germline values: CDR1 SGHVS, CDR2 FQNEAQ. CDR3 nucleotides: TGTGCCAGCAGCGACCTCGGGGCCAACACTGAAGCTTTCTTT. Residues: CASSDLGANTEAFF.

The V gene is TRBV30, the J gene TRBJ2-1; perhaps TRBD1 as D (5 bases). This CDR3 has 12 residues. Trimming removed 3 bases at V and 9 bases at J, with 12 bases between. Germline V gives CDR1 GTSNPN, CDR2 SVGIG (reference sequence). CDR3 amino acids: CAWRAGYPEQFF. CDR3 DNA: TGTGCCTGGAGGGCAGGGTATCCTGAGCAGTTCTTC.

As for this clonotype: The junction departs from the called germline gene at one end, perhaps through a read error. The chain carries TRBV20-1 and TRBJ2-5, with 9 bases aligning to TRBD2. Germline V gene data show CDR1 as DFQATT and CDR2 as SNEGSKA (reference sequence). This CDR3 contains 15 residues. CDR3 loop: CSARPLAGAQETQHF. DNA for the CDR3: TGCAGTGCTAGACCTTTAGCGGGAGCCCAAGAGACCCAGCACTTC.

V is TRBV20-1 and J is TRBJ1-2; tentative D call: TRBD1 (5 bases). The CDR3 runs 14 residues. Germline loops: CDR1 DFQATT, CDR2 SNEGSKA (reference sequence). The V end lost 6 bases, the J end lost 0 bases, and 14 bases lay between the germline ends. The chain's CDR3 is CSARTGTANYGYTF. CDR3 nucleotide sequence: TGCAGTGCCAGAACCGGGACGGCTAACTATGGCTACACCTTC.

The chain carries TRBV19 and TRBJ1-5; D possibly corresponds to TRBD1 (6 bases). With 6 bases removed from V and 9 bases from J, the gap between germline ends came to 12 bases. This CDR3 is built from 12 residues. Germline loops: CDR1 LNHDA, CDR2 SQIVND (reference sequence). The CDR3 sequence: CASRQGLGPQHF. The CDR3 DNA is TGTGCCAGTAGACAGGGTTTAGGGCCCCAGCATTTT.

The rearrangement links TRBV20-1 to TRBJ2-7; tentatively, D is TRBD1 (6 bases). CDR1 and CDR2 (germline): DFQATT, SNEGSKA (reference sequence). V gave up 0 bases and J gave up 7 bases, with 28 bases separating them. The CDR3 consists of 18 residues. CDR3 amino acids: CSARDKKLGAHGPGEQYF. The CDR3 DNA reads TGCAGTGCTAGAGATAAGAAGTTGGGGGCACACGGCCCTGGAGAGCAGTACTTC.

The chain employs TRBV2 and TRBJ2-5; 9 bases map to TRBD2. The J segment lost 2 bases and the V segment lost 1 base, leaving 8 bases of the junction unmatched. The CDR3 runs to 17 residues. Germline V CDR1 and CDR2: SNHLY, FYNNEI. The CDR3 region is CASSEGWIAGDQETQYF. CDR3 DNA: TGTGCCAGCAGTGAAGGGTGGATAGCGGGGGATCAAGAGACCCAGTACTTC.